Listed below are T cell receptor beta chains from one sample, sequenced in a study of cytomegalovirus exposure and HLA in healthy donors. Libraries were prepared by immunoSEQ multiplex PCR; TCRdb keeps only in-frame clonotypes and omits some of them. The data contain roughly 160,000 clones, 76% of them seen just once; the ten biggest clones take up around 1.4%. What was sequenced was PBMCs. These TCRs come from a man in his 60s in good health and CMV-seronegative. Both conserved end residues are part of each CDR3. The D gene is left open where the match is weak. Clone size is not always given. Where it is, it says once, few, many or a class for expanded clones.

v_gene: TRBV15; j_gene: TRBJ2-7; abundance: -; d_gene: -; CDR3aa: CATSRDLQKAYEQYF; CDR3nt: TGTGCCACCAGCAGAGATTTGCAGAAAGCCTACGAGCAGTACTTC
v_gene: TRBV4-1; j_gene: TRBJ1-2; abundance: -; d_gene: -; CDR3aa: CASSQVLSLLAGDGYTF; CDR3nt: TGCGCCAGCAGCCAAGTTCTGAGTCTTCTCGCTGGTGATGGCTACACCTTC
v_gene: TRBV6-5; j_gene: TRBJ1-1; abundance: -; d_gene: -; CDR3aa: CASTGNTEAFF; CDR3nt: TGTGCCAGCACAGGGAACACTGAAGCTTTCTTT
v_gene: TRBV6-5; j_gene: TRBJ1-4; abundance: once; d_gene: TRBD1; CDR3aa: CASSYRDRGEKLFF; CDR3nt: TGTGCCAGCAGTTACAGGGACAGGGGTGAAAAACTGTTTTTT
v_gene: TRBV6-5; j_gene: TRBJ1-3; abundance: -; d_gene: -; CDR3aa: CASSSVISGNTIYF; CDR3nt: TGTGCCAGCAGTTCAGTGATATCTGGAAACACCATATATTTT
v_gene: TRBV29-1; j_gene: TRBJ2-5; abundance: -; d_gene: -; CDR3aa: CSVAPAEETQYF; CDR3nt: TGCAGCGTTGCACCCGCCGAGGAGACCCAGTACTTC
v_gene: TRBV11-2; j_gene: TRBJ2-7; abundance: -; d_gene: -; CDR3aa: CASSLDPRSEYF; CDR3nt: TGTGCCAGCAGCTTAGATCCCCGGAGTGAGTACTTC
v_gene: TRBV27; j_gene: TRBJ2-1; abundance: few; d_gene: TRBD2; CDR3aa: CASSLGSGTSGNEQFF; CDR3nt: TGTGCCAGCAGTTTAGGGTCCGGGACTAGCGGGAATGAGCAGTTCTTC
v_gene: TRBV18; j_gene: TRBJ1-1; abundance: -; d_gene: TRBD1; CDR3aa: CASSPYLQGVRTEAFF; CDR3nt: TGTGCCAGCTCACCGTACTTACAGGGGGTAAGAACTGAAGCTTTCTTT
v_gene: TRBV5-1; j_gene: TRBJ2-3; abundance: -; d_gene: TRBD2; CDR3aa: CASSSGLAPDTQYF; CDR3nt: TGCGCCAGCAGCTCTGGACTAGCCCCAGATACGCAGTATTTT
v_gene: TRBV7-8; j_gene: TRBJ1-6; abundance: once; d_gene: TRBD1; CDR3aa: CASSTDRGGSPLHF; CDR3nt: TGTGCCAGCAGCACGGACAGGGGAGGCTCACCCCTCCACTTT
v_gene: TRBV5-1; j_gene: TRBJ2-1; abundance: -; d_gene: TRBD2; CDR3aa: CASSLERGVIMGQFF; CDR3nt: TGCGCCAGCAGCTTGGAGCGGGGGGTCATAATGGGGCAGTTCTTC
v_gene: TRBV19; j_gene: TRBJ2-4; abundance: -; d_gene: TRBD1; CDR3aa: CASSPRTGTGVGAKNIQYF; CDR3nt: TGTGCCAGTAGTCCCCGGACAGGGACGGGCGTAGGGGCCAAAAACATTCAGTACTTC
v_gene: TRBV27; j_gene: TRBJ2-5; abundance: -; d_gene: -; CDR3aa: CASSFTGDNLETQYF; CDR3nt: TGTGCCAGCAGTTTTACCGGGGACAATCTGGAGACCCAGTACTTC